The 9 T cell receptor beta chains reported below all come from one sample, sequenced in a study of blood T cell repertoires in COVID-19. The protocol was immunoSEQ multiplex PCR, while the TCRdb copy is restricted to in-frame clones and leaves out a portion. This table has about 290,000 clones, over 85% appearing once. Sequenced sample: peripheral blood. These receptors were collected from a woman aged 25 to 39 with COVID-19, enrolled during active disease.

The CDR3 region is CARSSEGIRKNIQYF. The CDR3 bases are TGTGCCAGATCGTCGGAGGGGATAAGAAAAAACATTCAGTACTTC. The chain employs TRBV19 and TRBJ2-4; possibly TRBD2 for D (6 bases). The ends were cut back, 9 bases at V and 4 bases at J, with 19 bases in the middle. In germline, CDR1 is LNHDA, CDR2 SQIVND (reference sequence). This CDR3 region has 15 residues.

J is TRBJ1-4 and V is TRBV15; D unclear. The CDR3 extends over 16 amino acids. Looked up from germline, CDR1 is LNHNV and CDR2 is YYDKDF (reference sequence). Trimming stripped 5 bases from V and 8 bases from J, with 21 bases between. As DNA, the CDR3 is TGTGCCACCAGCTCCCGCCGGGTGTGGCACGGGGAAAAACTGTTTTTT. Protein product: CATSSRRVWHGEKLFF.

The CDR3 region has the DNA TGCGCCAGCAGCCTTACTAGCACCCAAGAGACCCAGTACTTC. Its protein product is CASSLTSTQETQYF. This chain joins TRBV5-1 and TRBJ2-5; possible D gene TRBD2, 6 bases. In germline, CDR1 is SGHRS, CDR2 YFSETQ. CDR3 length equals 14 residues. Trimming took off 4 bases at V and 1 base at J, with 11 bases between the two ends.

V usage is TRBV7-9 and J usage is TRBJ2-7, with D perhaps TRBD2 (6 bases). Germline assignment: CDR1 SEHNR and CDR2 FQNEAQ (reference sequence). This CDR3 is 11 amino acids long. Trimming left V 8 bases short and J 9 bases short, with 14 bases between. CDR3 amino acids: CASSDTGVQYF. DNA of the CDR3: TGTGCCAGCTCCGACACGGGGGTGCAGTACTTC.

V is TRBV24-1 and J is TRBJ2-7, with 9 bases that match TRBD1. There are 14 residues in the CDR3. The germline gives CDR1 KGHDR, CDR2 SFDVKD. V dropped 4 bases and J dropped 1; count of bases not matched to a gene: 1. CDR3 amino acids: CATSETGGSYEQYF. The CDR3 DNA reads TGTGCCACCAGTGAGACAGGGGGGTCCTACGAGCAGTACTTC.

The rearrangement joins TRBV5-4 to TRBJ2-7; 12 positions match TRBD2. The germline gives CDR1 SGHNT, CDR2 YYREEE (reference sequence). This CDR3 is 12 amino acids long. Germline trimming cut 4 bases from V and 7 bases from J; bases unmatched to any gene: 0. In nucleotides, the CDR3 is TGTGCCAGCAGCACTAGCGGGGGGGAGCAGTACTTC. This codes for CASSTSGGEQYF.

The CDR3 nucleotides are TGTGCCAGCAGCCAAGGATGGGGGGGGTACGAGCAGTACTTC. Translating it yields CASSQGWGGYEQYF. The chain is built from TRBV3-1 (or the pseudogene TRBV3-2) and TRBJ2-7, with TRBD2 matching 7 bases. CDR3 length: 14 amino acids. With 1 base clipped from V and 4 bases from J, the junction kept 4 bases outside the gene matches. CDR1 is LGHDT, CDR2 YNNKEL, per germline (reference sequence).

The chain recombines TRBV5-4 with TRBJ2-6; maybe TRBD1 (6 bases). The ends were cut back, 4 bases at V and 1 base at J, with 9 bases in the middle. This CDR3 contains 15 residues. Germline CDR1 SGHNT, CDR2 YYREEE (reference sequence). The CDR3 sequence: CASSIRGSGANVLTF. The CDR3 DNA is TGTGCCAGCAGCATCAGGGGATCTGGGGCCAACGTCCTGACTTTC.

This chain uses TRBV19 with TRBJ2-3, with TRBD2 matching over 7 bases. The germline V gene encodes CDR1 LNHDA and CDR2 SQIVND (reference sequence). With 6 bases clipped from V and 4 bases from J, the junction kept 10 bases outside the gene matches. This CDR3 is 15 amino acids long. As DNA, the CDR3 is TGTGCCAGTAGGTTAACTAGCGTTAGTTCAGATACGCAGTATTTT. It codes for CASRLTSVSSDTQYF.